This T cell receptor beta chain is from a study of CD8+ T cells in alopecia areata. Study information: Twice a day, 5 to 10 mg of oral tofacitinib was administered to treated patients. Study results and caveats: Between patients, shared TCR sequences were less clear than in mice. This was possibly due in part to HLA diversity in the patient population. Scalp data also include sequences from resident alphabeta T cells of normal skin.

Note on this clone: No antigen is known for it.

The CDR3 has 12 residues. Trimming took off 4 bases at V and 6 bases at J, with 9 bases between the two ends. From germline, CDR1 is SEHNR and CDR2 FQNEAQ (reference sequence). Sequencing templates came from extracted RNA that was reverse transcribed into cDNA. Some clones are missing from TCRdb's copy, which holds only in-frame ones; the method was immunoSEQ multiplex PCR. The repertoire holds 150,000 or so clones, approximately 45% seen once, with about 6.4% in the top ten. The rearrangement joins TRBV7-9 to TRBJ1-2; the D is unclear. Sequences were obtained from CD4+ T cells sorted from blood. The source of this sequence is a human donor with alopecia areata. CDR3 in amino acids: CASSSRGDGYTF. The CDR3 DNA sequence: TGTGCCAGCAGCTCCAGAGGAGATGGCTACACCTTC.